The 10 T cell receptor beta chains below come from one sample, sequenced in a study of regulatory T cells in long-lasting Graves disease. Documented time point: newly diagnosed GD, antithyroid drugs for less than 3 months. With RNA extracted from PBMCs as input, the TCR library was made. To make TCR beta libraries, researchers used iRepertoire HTBI primers and Arm-PCR of CDR3 regions. Each CDR3 protein gets one entry after TCRdb re-called the multiplex PCR reads with MiXCR. The data contain roughly 420,000 distinct CDR3 sequences, 14% of them singletons. Separately, the same data were catalogued under a study of T cells in Graves' hyperthyroidism and ophthalmopathy.

Sequencing was performed on peripheral blood mononuclear cells (PBMCs), taken at new diagnosis, from a patient treated with antithyroid drugs. The receptors come from a woman in her forties or fifties with Graves disease.

This chain uses TRBV27 with TRBJ2-7; a weak D match, TRBD2 (7 bases). This CDR3 has 15 residues. Looked up from germline, CDR1 is MNHEY and CDR2 is SMNVEV (reference sequence). Trimming pared 5 bases from V and 3 bases from J, leaving 17 bases between. The CDR3 reads CASSMLQGGIYEQYF. Written as DNA, the CDR3 is TGTGCCAGCAGTATGCTACAGGGAGGGATCTACGAGCAGTACTTC.

V is TRBV11-2 and J is TRBJ2-1; 8 bases are shared with TRBD2. Trimming at V came to 5 bases and at J to 10 bases, leaving 7 bases not matched to a gene. Per the germline V gene, CDR1 is SGHAT and CDR2 is FQNNGV. The CDR3 runs to 13 residues. CDR3 residues: CASSDRLAGEQFF. The CDR3, as DNA: TGTGCCAGCAGCGACCGATTAGCGGGAGAGCAGTTCTTC.

This clonotype came up many times. The genes are TRBV10-1 and TRBJ1-4; D remains ambiguous. The CDR3 contains 14 residues. Per the germline V gene, CDR1 is WNHNN and CDR2 is SYGVQD (reference sequence). Trimming removed 3 bases from V and 5 bases from J, with 10 bases in between. The chain's CDR3 is CASSDGAENEKLFF. DNA of the CDR3: TGCGCCAGCAGTGACGGCGCGGAGAATGAAAAACTGTTTTTT.

This clonotype was picked up many times. This chain links TRBV5-1 with TRBJ2-7; maybe TRBD1 (7 bases). V lost 0 bases, J lost 6 bases, and 13 bases lay in between. The V gene's germline CDR1 is SGHRS and CDR2 YFSETQ. The CDR3 length is 14 residues. Here the CDR3 DNA reads TGCGCCAGCAGCTTGGCTCAGGGGGGTGGCGAGCAGTACTTC. This codes for CASSLAQGGGEQYF.

The sample holds one count of this clonotype. V usage is TRBV19 and J usage is TRBJ1-5; D is ambiguous. V was shortened by 2 bases and J by 4 bases, with 15 bases between the two germline ends. Germline CDR1 LNHDA, CDR2 SQIVND (reference sequence). This CDR3 has 16 amino acids. This chain's CDR3 is CASSIPRRGGNQPQHF. DNA for the CDR3: TGTGCCAGTAGTATACCGCGACGGGGTGGGAATCAGCCCCAGCATTTT.

This clonotype appeared many times. This rearrangement joins TRBV12-3 or TRBV12-4 to TRBJ2-2; 7 bases map to TRBD2. V lost 1 base to trimming and J lost 5 bases; unmatched junction nucleotides: 4. The CDR3 consists of 15 residues. CDR3: CASSLGGEGTGELFF. CDR3 DNA sequence: TGTGCCAGCAGTTTAGGAGGGGAGGGGACCGGGGAGCTGTTTTTT.

At least ten counts were recorded for this clonotype. The rearrangement joins TRBV28 to TRBJ1-2; 9 bases line up with TRBD1. V lost 3 bases, J lost 6 bases, and 8 bases stayed unmatched. Germline CDR1 MDHEN, CDR2 SYDVKM. This CDR3 region has 15 residues. The CDR3 protein is CASSFLSGQGNGYTF. The DNA of the CDR3 is TGTGCCAGCAGTTTCCTATCGGGACAGGGAAATGGCTACACCTTC.

This clonotype was picked up many times. The chain recombines TRBV9 with TRBJ2-5; perhaps TRBD2 as D (6 bases). CDR1 is SGDLS, CDR2 YYNGEE, per germline. V lost 0 bases and J lost 0, with 12 bases in between. The CDR3 covers 16 residues. The chain's CDR3 is CASSVGWEAHQETQYF. For the CDR3, the DNA is TGTGCCAGCAGCGTAGGGTGGGAGGCTCACCAAGAGACCCAGTACTTC.

This clonotype was recorded many times. The chain links TRBV28 to TRBJ2-1; 7 positions agree with TRBD2. There are 15 residues in the CDR3. V gave up 4 bases and J gave up 0 bases; unmatched junction bases: 3. Germline values: CDR1 MDHEN, CDR2 SYDVKM. Here the CDR3 DNA reads TGTGCCAGCAGTTCGCTAGCGGTCTCCTACAATGAGCAGTTCTTC. It yields the protein CASSSLAVSYNEQFF.

For the CDR3, the DNA is TGCAGTGCTAGTGGGACTAGATACAATGAGCAGTTCTTC. This translates into CSASGTRYNEQFF. This chain uses TRBV20-1 with TRBJ2-1, with 8 bases fitting TRBD2. The ends lost 3 bases at V and 4 bases at J; junction bases unmatched: 2. The CDR3 is made up of 13 amino acids. Germline V gene lookup returns CDR1 DFQATT and CDR2 SNEGSKA (reference sequence).